This entry describes one T cell receptor (beta chain). This clonotype occurred a few times. Its antigen remains undetermined. Base quality data are lacking; no much larger clone is found one base away. The receptor library was made with RT-PCR. The sequencing machine was an Illumina HiSeq 2500. TCRdb cleaned the public reads at Q25 with fastp, built clones with MiXCR and kept in-frame beta chains. Each entry is one CDR3 protein sequence, shown with its most common DNA and genes. This sample lists 550,000 to 600,000 distinct CDR3 sequences; roughly 12% were detected once. The ten largest account for about 9.4% of the sample. The data stem from a study of response to subunit inactivated influenza vaccine (dated by TCRdb to 2017 to 2018). Describing the broader study: Deep quantitative T cell receptor repertoire profiling was used in the study to track responses to a trivalent subunit inactivated influenza vaccine.

What the authors observed across the whole study: It was suggested by the authors that each seasonal influenza vaccination may recruit only a limited number of new T cells.

Via the germline V gene (reference sequence), CDR1 is WNHNN and CDR2 SYGVQD. The CDR3 covers 14 residues, taking in both the cysteine and the phenylalanine. Only the CDR3 DNA is retained, 42 bases long and in frame from the first base. The junction carries 14 bases between V and J, which are trimmed by 5 bases and 3 bases respectively. The source material was PBMCs from blood, sampled on the day of vaccination. The chain is made from TRBV10-1 and TRBJ2-7; TRBD2 might be the D gene, on 5 matching bases. The clonotype comes from a man aged 50-60 years who received an inactivated influenza vaccine. Donor details come from another sample of the same person, matched by shared clones. This receptor carries the CDR3 CASSLSGDYYEQYF. The DNA sequence is as follows: TGCGCCAGCAGTCTCAGCGGAGACTACTACGAGCAGTACTTC.